Following are 5 T cell receptor beta chains from one sample sequenced in a study of blood T cell repertoires in COVID-19. Repertoires were generated with immunoSEQ multiplex PCR, while TCRdb's copy carries only in-frame clones and drops some. The sample holds hundreds of thousands of clones, about 87% seen once. The material sequenced was peripheral blood. The receptors come from a woman in her sixties with COVID-19, enrolled during active disease.

V gene TRBV5-1 combines with J gene TRBJ2-3; no firm D call. With 3 bases removed from V and 2 bases from J, the gap between germline ends came to 7 bases. Germline V gene lookup returns CDR1 SGHRS and CDR2 YFSETQ. This CDR3 comprises 13 residues. CDR3 nucleotide sequence: TGCGCCAGCAGCTCCGACAACACAGATACGCAGTATTTT. Its translation is CASSSDNTDTQYF.

CDR3 in amino acids: CAWRSPGGGYTF. CDR3 sequence (DNA): TGTGCCTGGAGGTCCCCGGGTGGAGGCTACACCTTC. The J gene is TRBJ1-2, the V gene TRBV30; D call uncertain. Trimming took 3 bases from V and 8 from J, leaving 13 bases between them. The germline CDR1 and CDR2 sequences are GTSNPN and SVGIG (reference sequence). The CDR3 runs 12 residues.

V usage is TRBV5-6 and J usage is TRBJ2-5, with 12 bases matching TRBD1. The germline gives CDR1 SGHDT, CDR2 YYEEEE. V lost 7 bases to trimming and J lost 3 bases; unmatched junction nucleotides: 4. This CDR3 comprises 14 residues. The CDR3 protein is CASGGQGAEETQYF. In nucleotides, the CDR3 is TGTGCCAGCGGGGGACAGGGGGCTGAAGAGACCCAGTACTTC. Complete variable domain (other parts from reference TRBV5-6 and TRBJ2-5): DAGVTQSPTHLIKTRGQQVTLRCSPKSGHDTVSWYQQALGQGPQFIFQYYEEEERQRGNFPDRFSGHQFPNYSSELNVNALLLGDSALYLCASGGQGAEETQYFGPGTRLLVL.

The chain links TRBV6-1 to TRBJ2-5; TRBD2 agrees at 8 bases. The germline V gene has CDR1 MNHNS and CDR2 SASEGT. The CDR3 extends over 15 amino acids. V dropped 2 bases and J dropped 2; count of bases not matched to a gene: 4. In DNA form, the CDR3 reads TGTGCCAGCAGTGAACAGGGGACTAGTCAAGAGACCCAGTACTTC. Encoded protein: CASSEQGTSQETQYF.

The chain links TRBV15 to TRBJ2-5, with D perhaps TRBD2 (5 bases). Trimming took 6 bases from V and 5 from J, leaving 16 bases between them. The CDR3 loop spans 14 amino acids. The germline gives CDR1 LNHNV, CDR2 YYDKDF (reference sequence). CDR3 coding DNA: TGTGCCACCAGTGACCCGGGCGGGCAGGAGACCCAGTACTTC. Its protein product is CATSDPGGQETQYF.